This is a list of T cell receptor beta chains from one sample in a study of blood T cell repertoires in COVID-19. Assay used: immunoSEQ multiplex PCR; TCRdb lists only in-frame clones, some missing. The sample carries approximately 210,000 clones, under 80% recorded once. Sequenced: PBMCs or T cells enriched from blood (not recorded which). Every receptor here comes from a woman between 45 and 60 years old with acute COVID-19. Each CDR3 is given with its conserved first and last residue.

J gene | V gene | CDR3 protein
TRBJ2-2 | TRBV5-4 | CASSNARVTGELFF
TRBJ1-2 | TRBV19 | CASSSWGLYGYTF
TRBJ1-6 | TRBV28 | CASSRPTQGAGSPLHF
TRBJ1-2 | TRBV2 | CASSRQVYGYTF
TRBJ2-2 | TRBV5-1 | CASSLNRGKTGELFF
TRBJ1-5 | TRBV5-6 | CASSSLQGAVGNQPQHF
TRBJ2-5 | TRBV19 | CASSIRGRGQGETQYF
TRBJ1-2 | TRBV6-4 | CASKQGTYGYTF
TRBJ2-5 | TRBV6-2/TRBV6-3 | CASTPTGGETQYF
TRBJ1-2 | TRBV5-5 | CASSPGTHTPIGYTF
TRBJ1-1 | TRBV28 | CASSWSGDDTEAFF
TRBJ1-1 | TRBV4-2 | CASSPQGAGNTEAFF
TRBJ1-3 | TRBV19 | CASSIDLGRSGNTIYF
TRBJ2-2 | TRBV6-5 | CASSRQGNTGELFF
TRBJ1-3 | TRBV28 | CASHEGTGNTIYF
TRBJ1-1 | TRBV5-1 | CASSGQGALGEAFF
TRBJ2-6 | TRBV7-2 | CASSLNFRSGANVLTF
TRBJ1-3 | TRBV15 | CATSRDLQGSGNTIYF
TRBJ1-1 | TRBV2 | CASSEQNTEAFF
TRBJ1-6 | TRBV14 | CATRRDTHNSPLHF